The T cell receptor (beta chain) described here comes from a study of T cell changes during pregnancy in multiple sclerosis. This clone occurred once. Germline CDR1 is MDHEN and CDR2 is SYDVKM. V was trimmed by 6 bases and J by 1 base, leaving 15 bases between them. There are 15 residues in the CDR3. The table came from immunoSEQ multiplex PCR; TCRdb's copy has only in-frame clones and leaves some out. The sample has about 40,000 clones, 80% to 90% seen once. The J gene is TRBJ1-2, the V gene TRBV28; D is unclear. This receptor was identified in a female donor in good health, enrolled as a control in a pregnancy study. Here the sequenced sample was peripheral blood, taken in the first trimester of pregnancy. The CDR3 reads CASSQLGGDNYGYTF. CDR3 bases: TGTGCCAGCAGCCAACTCGGAGGCGATAACTATGGCTACACCTTC.